The 2 T cell receptor beta chains given below trace back to one sample, sequenced in a study of metastatic and nonmetastatic thyroid tumors. TCRdb recomputed clones from the PCR reads via MiXCR. The sample lists over 10,000 clones, over 25% occurring once. Among the patients, none had received any treatment before thyroid surgery. Sequencing input: tumor tissue. The receptors come from a male donor with papillary thyroid cancer or a benign thyroid nodule (not recorded which). Some clones in this sample may be carry-over from other donors' samples.

By share of the sample, this clone is medium-sized. The chain joins TRBV13 to TRBJ2-2; D is ambiguous. Trimming stripped 5 bases from V and 8 bases from J, with 9 bases between. The germline CDR1 and CDR2 sequences are PRHDT and FYEKMQ (reference sequence). The length of the CDR3 is 12 residues. Here the CDR3 reads CASSPYVGELFF. Here the CDR3 DNA reads TGTGCCAGCAGCCCGTATGTAGGGGAGCTGTTTTTT.

This clone was observed many times. The J gene is TRBJ2-1, the V gene TRBV7-9, with D possibly matching TRBD1 (6 bases). In germline, CDR1 is SEHNR, CDR2 FQNEAQ (reference sequence). The germline V and J ends were trimmed by 2 bases and 3 bases, with 14 bases remaining between them. The CDR3 has 16 amino acids. The CDR3: CASSLTSGAVYNEQFF. The CDR3 DNA reads TGTGCCAGCAGCTTAACCTCAGGGGCCGTCTACAATGAGCAGTTCTTC.